This TCR beta chain was obtained from a study of T cells after yellow fever vaccination. Via MiXCR, TCRdb re-called the 5' RACE reads, giving one row per CDR3 protein. The sample consists of hundreds of thousands of distinct CDR3 sequences, about a fifth of them appearing once. Study-wide results and limits: Clonotype sharing between CD4 and CD8 compartments was small. Subsequent booster samples again held most clones from primary vaccination (more than 95% CD4, roughly 91% CD8). Highly abundant clonotypes carried over from the bulk population could end up in FACS-sorted repertoires as contaminants.

In this sample, this clonotype turned up once. Antigen unknown. In germline, CDR1 is MNHNY, CDR2 SVGAGI (reference sequence). The CDR3 length is 13 residues. V dropped 8 bases and J dropped 4; count of bases not matched to a gene: 3. Specimen: PBMCs, collected approximately 22 days after the first yellow fever vaccination. The sequence derives from a man in his late teens or twenties who received the YFV17D yellow fever vaccine. V and J are TRBV6-6 and TRBJ2-1; TRBD1 matches at 9 bases. This CDR3 reads CASGQGWYNEQFF. The DNA of the CDR3 is TGTGCCAGCGGACAGGGGTGGTACAATGAGCAGTTCTTC.